This T cell receptor beta chain was observed in a study of human T cells and chemical hapten exposure. Looking at the study overall: Weekly scalp doses of diphenylcyclopropenone were given to patients during the approximately 25-week study.

Time point noted: pre-sensitization, week 0. Treatment: therapeutic diphenylcyclopropenone sensitization with weekly scalp DPC. As processed by the authors: The median was about 100,000 TCRs per sample, ranging 23,224 to 690,600. MiXCR, run by TCRdb on the RACE reads, gives a single entry per CDR3 protein. These V and J calls originate from TCRdb's pipeline instead of the authors' own analysis. This table holds 200,000 to 300,000 distinct CDR3 sequences, 7.5% to 9% found once. CDR3 size: 16 residues. V lost 6 bases to trimming and J lost 0 bases, with 16 bases between them. In germline, CDR1 is SNHLY, CDR2 FYNNEI.

V and J are TRBV2 and TRBJ2-3, with D tentatively TRBD1 (6 bases). Sequencing was performed on whole blood, taken in connection with sensitization to the hapten diphenylcyclopropenone (DPC). The receptor was isolated from a woman aged 40-49 years with alopecia areata. Some clones in this sample may be carry-over from other donors' samples. The CDR3 region has the DNA TGTGCCAGCAGGCTAGGACAGTCCTCTAGCACAGATACGCAGTATTTT. Protein: CASRLGQSSSTDTQYF.